This T cell receptor beta chain came from a study of regulatory T cells in long-lasting Graves disease. Building the TCR beta libraries relied on iRepertoire HTBI primers, and CDR3 regions underwent Arm-PCR. TCRdb re-analysed the multiplex PCR reads in MiXCR, keeping a single row per CDR3 protein. There are roughly 350,000 distinct CDR3 sequences in the sample; 16% occur only once, and roughly 27% lies in the top ten. A note on this clonotype: Given a much more abundant clone one base away, this may be a read error.

Losses at the gene ends were 2 bases for V and 1 base for J; bases not matched to a gene: 3. Germline CDR1 is SEHNR and CDR2 is FQNEAQ (reference sequence). The CDR3 is 15 residues long. The sample's time point: newly diagnosed GD, antithyroid drugs for less than 3 months. From PBMCs, RNA was extracted and then used to make the TCR library. In addition, the sample was reused for a study of T cells in Graves' hyperthyroidism and ophthalmopathy. That source adds: Exclusions: uncontrolled infection, other autoimmune disease, pregnancy, lactation.

Sequencing was performed on peripheral blood mononuclear cells (PBMCs), taken at new diagnosis, from a patient treated with antithyroid drugs. The receptor was isolated from a man between 40 and 49 years old with Graves disease. V and J are TRBV7-9 and TRBJ2-3, with TRBD2 matching 7 bases. The CDR3 DNA reads as TGTGCCAGCAGCTTAATGGCGGGGGGCACAGATACGCAGTATTTT. Translating it yields CASSLMAGGTDTQYF.